This TCR beta chain emerged from a study of blood T cell repertoires in COVID-19. Study in general: The origin of the acute and convalescent COVID-19 samples was the United States, Italy and Spain. T cells, B-cell-depleted T cells, or PBMCs provided the cDNA or gDNA that served as material.

The authors' processing: By means of reference gene primer amplification, nucleated cell counts were estimated. Repertoires were generated with immunoSEQ multiplex PCR, while TCRdb's copy carries only in-frame clones and drops some. D and trimming were read from the DNA, whereas the V and J calls and clone size are those reported in that table. The sample lists some 240,000 clones, 80% occurring once. A few counts support this clone. The germline V gene encodes CDR1 MNHEY and CDR2 SMNVEV (reference sequence). V gave up 6 bases and J gave up 7 bases, with 15 bases separating them. The CDR3 is 14 amino acids.

The receptor's source is a human donor in a cohort sampled during active COVID-19. The sequencing input was peripheral blood. The chain links TRBV27 to TRBJ1-4; perhaps TRBD1 as D (6 bases). CDR3 DNA sequence: TGTGCCAGCAGCATAGACAGGATCGGTGAAAAACTGTTTTTT. This codes for CASSIDRIGEKLFF.